This record looks at one TCR beta chain sequence and its context. Its specificity is not known. This sample is drawn from a study of graft-versus-host responses after intestinal transplantation. Per germline, CDR1 MNHEY and CDR2 SVGAGI. The CDR3 runs to 15 residues. Trimming removed 0 bases from V and 4 bases from J; junction bases left unmatched: 1. The protocol was immunoSEQ multiplex PCR, while the TCRdb copy is restricted to in-frame clones and leaves out a portion. The sample has some 90,000 clones; under 95% are singletons. The origin of this receptor is a human donor who received an intestinal transplant. The chain has TRBV6-5 and TRBJ2-1, with 9 bases identical to TRBD1. The sample here was unstimulated CD8+ T cells sorted from spleen or lymph node cells, taken before intestinal transplant. In DNA form, the CDR3 reads TGTGCCAGCAGTTACTCGGGACAGGGTTACAATGAGCAGTTCTTC. This translates into CASSYSGQGYNEQFF.